Listed here is a single TCR beta chain. Its antigen is unknown. The data originate from a study of cytomegalovirus exposure and HLA in healthy donors. PCR was performed using 60 Vbeta and 13 Jbeta primers. Sequenced by immunoSEQ multiplex PCR; TCRdb stores in-frame clones only, minus some. The table lists some 170,000 clones, 77% of them singletons. V was clipped by 5 bases and J by 5 bases; unmatched bases: 1. This CDR3 is 14 amino acids long. Per germline, CDR1 SGHNT and CDR2 YYREEE (reference sequence). When sampled, the donors appeared nominally healthy, though they likely had unrecorded immune exposures. Study conclusions and caveats: The study had only CMV serostatus as immune exposure information.

The genes are TRBV5-4 and TRBJ2-2; 12 bases align to TRBD2. The specimen was PBMCs. This TCR came from a woman aged 60-75 years in good health and CMV-seropositive. CDR3 bases: TGTGCCAGCAGTCTAGCGGGAGGGACCGGGGAGCTGTTTTTT. Translated: CASSLAGGTGELFF.